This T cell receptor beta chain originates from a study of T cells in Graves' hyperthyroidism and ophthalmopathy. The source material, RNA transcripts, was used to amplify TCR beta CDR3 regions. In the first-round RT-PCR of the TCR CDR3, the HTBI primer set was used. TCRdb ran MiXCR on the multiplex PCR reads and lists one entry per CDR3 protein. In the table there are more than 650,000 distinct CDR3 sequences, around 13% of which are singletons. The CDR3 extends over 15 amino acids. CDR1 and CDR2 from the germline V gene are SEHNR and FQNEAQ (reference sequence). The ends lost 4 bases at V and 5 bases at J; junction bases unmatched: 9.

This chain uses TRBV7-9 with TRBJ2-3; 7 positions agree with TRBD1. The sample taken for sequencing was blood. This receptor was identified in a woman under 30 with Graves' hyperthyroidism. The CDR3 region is CASSSSGTVGDTQYF. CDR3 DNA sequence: TGTGCCAGCAGCTCGTCCGGGACAGTCGGAGATACGCAGTATTTT.